The present entry profiles one T cell receptor beta chain with its context. The sample originates from a study of blood T cell repertoires in COVID-19. Study details: T cells, B-cell-depleted T cells, or PBMCs supplied cDNA or gDNA.

Trimming cost V 3 bases and J 0 bases, with 10 bases left between them. CDR1 is MNHNS and CDR2 is SASEGT in the germline V gene. The CDR3 extends over 15 amino acids. Which cohort a participant joined came from the clinical history participants gave. Donors in Cohort 3 counted as recovered after two negative PCRs, clearance, or symptom resolution. Original processing methods: Estimated nucleated cell counts came from reference gene primer amplification. Data came from immunoSEQ multiplex PCR; TCRdb stores just in-frame clones and leaves some out. The V and J calls and the clone size are those of that table, but D and trimming were determined from the DNA. The profile shows around 300,000 clones, about 89% of them singletons.

The TCR was taken from a woman aged 35 to 49 who had recovered from COVID-19. Sequencing input: PBMCs or T cells enriched from blood (not recorded which). V is TRBV6-1 and J is TRBJ2-3; D remains ambiguous. CDR3 sequence reads: CASSDWSGSTDTQYF. The CDR3 nucleotides are TGTGCCAGCAGTGATTGGAGTGGTAGCACAGATACGCAGTATTTT.